Each of the 18 T cell receptor beta chains below was sequenced from the same sample in a study of T cell changes during pregnancy in multiple sclerosis. This table comes from immunoSEQ multiplex PCR, and its TCRdb copy is limited to in-frame clones, with some not included. The data contain 50,000 to 70,000 clones, approximately 92% of them singletons. The sequencing used peripheral blood, collected in the second trimester of pregnancy. The receptors were sampled from a female donor with multiple sclerosis, enrolled in a pregnancy study.

The chain couples TRBV20-1 to TRBJ1-2, with D possibly being TRBD1 (5 bases). V was cut by 6 bases and J by 8 bases, with 13 bases left in between. Germline assignment: CDR1 DFQATT and CDR2 SNEGSKA (reference sequence). There are 11 residues in the CDR3. In DNA form, the CDR3 reads TGCAGTGCGAGCAGGGTCGGGGGCTACACCTTC. Its protein is CSASRVGGYTF.

The genes are TRBV2 and TRBJ2-5, with D perhaps matching TRBD2 (7 bases). The V and J ends lost 4 bases and 4 bases respectively, with 16 bases between them. CDR1 is SNHLY, CDR2 FYNNEI, per germline. The CDR3 spans 15 residues. The CDR3 loop reads CASSAMSGGGETQYF. CDR3 DNA: TGTGCCAGCAGTGCAATGTCGGGGGGCGGAGAGACCCAGTACTTC.

The chain joins TRBV20-1 to TRBJ2-1; D gene ambiguous. CDR3 length: 11 residues. From germline, CDR1 is DFQATT and CDR2 SNEGSKA (reference sequence). V dropped 3 bases and J dropped 11 bases, with 11 bases sitting between them. The CDR3 spells CSASSEYKQFF. The CDR3 DNA reads as TGCAGTGCTAGCTCGGAGTATAAGCAGTTCTTC.

This clone was detected only a few times. This same CDR3 is encoded by further DNA sequences in the sample. The V gene is TRBV19, the J gene TRBJ1-1; D gene ambiguous. Germline V gene data show CDR1 as LNHDA and CDR2 as SQIVND (reference sequence). V was cut by 1 base and J by 4 bases, with 7 bases left in between. The length of the CDR3 is 13 residues. The CDR3 nucleotides are TGTGCCAGTAGTATAGGAACAGCCACTGAAGCTTTCTTT. It encodes CASSIGTATEAFF.

This chain connects TRBV28 to TRBJ1-5; TRBD1 agrees at 8 bases. CDR3 length: 16 amino acids. After removal of 4 bases from V and 0 bases from J, the junction contained 5 bases not matched to a gene. Looked up from germline, CDR1 is MDHEN and CDR2 is SYDVKM. The DNA for the CDR3 is TGTGCCAGCAGTTCAGGGGGCGACTATAGCAATCAGCCCCAGCATTTT. Amino acid sequence: CASSSGGDYSNQPQHF.

V usage is TRBV30 and J usage is TRBJ2-3; possible D gene TRBD2, 6 bases. Germline V gene data show CDR1 as GTSNPN and CDR2 as SVGIG (reference sequence). The CDR3 has 13 residues. V was clipped by 5 bases and J by 6 bases, with 15 bases between them. CDR3 sequence: CAWSVAARDTQYF. The CDR3 bases are TGTGCCTGGTCCGTAGCGGCCCGGGATACGCAGTATTTT.

J is TRBJ2-3 and V is TRBV6-1; TRBD2 matches at 11 bases. CDR1 and CDR2 (germline): MNHNS, SASEGT. The J segment lost 5 bases and the V segment lost 4 bases, leaving 8 bases of the junction unmatched. This CDR3 region has 16 residues. Here the CDR3 reads CASSGIAGGPKDTQYF. The CDR3 DNA is TGTGCCAGCAGTGGGATAGCGGGAGGGCCTAAAGATACGCAGTATTTT.

The chain joins TRBV2 to TRBJ2-3; 9 bases line up with TRBD1. The CDR3 loop spans 15 amino acids. V shed 6 bases and J 2 bases; nucleotides not matched to a gene: 6. The germline gives CDR1 SNHLY, CDR2 FYNNEI. CDR3 region: CASRKGQGYTDTQYF. The CDR3 DNA reads TGTGCCAGCAGAAAGGGACAGGGCTACACAGATACGCAGTATTTT.

The chain recombines TRBV4-1 with TRBJ1-1; TRBD1 aligns across 7 bases. Germline CDR1 is MGHRA and CDR2 is YSYEKL. Unmatched junction bases numbered 6, after V lost 1 base and J lost 4 bases. This CDR3 is built from 15 residues. The CDR3 DNA reads as TGCGCCAGCAGCCAAGCCACCGACAGGGCCACTGAAGCTTTCTTT. Protein sequence: CASSQATDRATEAFF.

The chain uses TRBV2 and TRBJ2-2, with TRBD1 identical over 10 bases. This CDR3 spans 16 amino acids. Germline assignment: CDR1 SNHLY and CDR2 FYNNEI. V lost 10 bases and J lost 4; bases outside the gene matches: 12. The CDR3 loop reads CANDIDRGRGTGELFF. CDR3 coding DNA: TGTGCCAACGACATTGACAGGGGGCGAGGCACCGGGGAGCTGTTTTTT. The entire variable domain, with the rest obtained from reference TRBV2 and TRBJ2-2, is as follows: EPEVTQTPSHQVTQMGQEVILRCVPISNHLYFYWYRQILGQKVEFLVSFYNNEISEKSEIFDDQFSVERPDGSNFTLKIRSTKLEDSAMYFCANDIDRGRGTGELFFGEGSRLTVL.

This clone is a singleton in its sample. The chain links TRBV29-1 to TRBJ2-3; possibly TRBD1 for D (5 bases). Trimming shortened V by 3 bases and J by 1 base, and 11 bases separated the two germline ends. CDR3 length: 14 amino acids. The germline gives CDR1 SQVTM, CDR2 ANQGSEA. This CDR3 is CSVDLTDRTDTQYF. DNA for the CDR3: TGCAGCGTTGATCTGACAGACCGCACAGATACGCAGTATTTT.

This clone was counted once. The V and J genes are TRBV6-1 and TRBJ2-3, with TRBD1 matching 8 bases. Per germline, CDR1 MNHNS and CDR2 SASEGT. The CDR3 spans 17 residues. V was clipped by 0 bases and J by 2 bases; unmatched bases: 7. CDR3 sequence reads: CASSEAGGTGPTDTQYF. The CDR3 nucleotides read TGTGCCAGCAGTGAAGCAGGCGGGACAGGCCCCACAGATACGCAGTATTTT.

The chain carries TRBV11-2 and TRBJ1-4; D remains unclear. This CDR3 comprises 15 residues. The V end lost 5 bases, the J end lost 0 bases, and 10 bases lay between the germline ends. Germline V gene sequence: CDR1 SGHAT, CDR2 FQNNGV. The CDR3 nucleotides are TGTGCCAGCAGCCTAGCCATTGCAACTAATGAAAAACTGTTTTTT. Protein sequence: CASSLAIATNEKLFF. Filled out from reference TRBV11-2 and TRBJ1-4, the complete variable domain reads EAGVAQSPRYKIIEKRQSVAFWCNPISGHATLYWYQQILGQGPKLLIQFQNNGVVDDSQLPKDRFSAERLKGVDSTLKIQPAKLEDSAVYLCASSLAIATNEKLFFGSGTQLSVL.

V and J are TRBV9 and TRBJ2-5; possibly TRBD2 for D (5 bases). Trimming cost V 0 bases and J 5 bases, with 14 bases left between them. There are 15 residues in the CDR3. Germline CDR1 and CDR2: SGDLS and YYNGEE. The CDR3 region has the DNA TGTGCCAGCAGCGTAGCCGGGATGGTGCAGGAGACCCAGTACTTC. This sequence encodes CASSVAGMVQETQYF.

V gene TRBV5-3 combines with J gene TRBJ2-3, with D hard to call. TRBV5-3 is classed as an ORF, of uncertain function. Trimming took 1 base from V and 6 from J, leaving 6 bases between them. CDR3 length: 12 amino acids. This chain's CDR3 is CARSLSADTQYF. The CDR3 coding sequence is TGTGCCAGAAGCTTGAGCGCGGATACGCAGTATTTT.

This chain uses TRBV5-4 with TRBJ2-2; D might be TRBD1 (6 bases). V was pared by 2 bases and J by 2 bases, with 16 bases between. Germline CDR1 SGHNT, CDR2 YYREEE (reference sequence). CDR3 length equals 17 residues. CDR3 in amino acids: CASSFGQGTINTGELFF. In DNA form, the CDR3 reads TGTGCCAGCAGCTTCGGTCAGGGGACCATCAACACCGGGGAGCTGTTTTTT.

The chain is built from TRBV10-3 and TRBJ2-1, with D possibly TRBD1 on 6 matching bases. Germline CDR1 reads ENHRY; CDR2 reads SYGVKD. The CDR3 loop spans 14 amino acids. Trimming pared 6 bases from V and 5 bases from J, leaving 14 bases between. Written as DNA, the CDR3 is TGTGCCATCAGGCGAATGGGGGCGGACAATGAGCAGTTCTTC. This translates into CAIRRMGADNEQFF.

CDR3 DNA: TGTGCCAGCAGATCCCCCGGGACAGCCGTTGGCTATGGCTACACCTTC. Translated, it gives CASRSPGTAVGYGYTF. The chain joins TRBV28 to TRBJ1-2; TRBD1 aligns across 7 bases. Losses at the gene ends were 6 bases for V and 4 bases for J; bases not matched to a gene: 14. Germline V gene sequence: CDR1 MDHEN, CDR2 SYDVKM. The CDR3 loop spans 16 amino acids.